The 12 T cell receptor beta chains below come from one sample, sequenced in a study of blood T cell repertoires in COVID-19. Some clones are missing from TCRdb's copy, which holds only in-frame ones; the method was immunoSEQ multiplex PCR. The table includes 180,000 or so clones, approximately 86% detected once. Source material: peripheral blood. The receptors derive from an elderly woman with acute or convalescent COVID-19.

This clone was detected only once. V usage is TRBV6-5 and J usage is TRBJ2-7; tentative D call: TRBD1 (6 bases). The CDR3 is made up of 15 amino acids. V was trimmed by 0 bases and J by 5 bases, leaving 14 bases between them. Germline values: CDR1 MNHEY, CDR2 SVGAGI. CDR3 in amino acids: CASSYSGQSGNEQYF. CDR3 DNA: TGTGCCAGCAGTTACTCAGGACAGTCAGGAAACGAGCAGTACTTC.

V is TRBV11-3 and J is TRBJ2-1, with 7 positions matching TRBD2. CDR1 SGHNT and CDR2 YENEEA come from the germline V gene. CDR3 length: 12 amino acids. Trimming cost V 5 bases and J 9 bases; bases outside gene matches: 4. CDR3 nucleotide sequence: TGTGCCAGCAGCCTTTCGGGAGGTGAGCAGTTCTTC. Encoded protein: CASSLSGGEQFF.

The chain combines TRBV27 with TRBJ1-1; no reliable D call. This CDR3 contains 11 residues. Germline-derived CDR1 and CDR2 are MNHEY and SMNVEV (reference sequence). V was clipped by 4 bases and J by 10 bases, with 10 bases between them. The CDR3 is CASSSPRAAFF. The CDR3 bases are TGTGCCAGCAGTTCTCCCCGCGCAGCTTTCTTT.

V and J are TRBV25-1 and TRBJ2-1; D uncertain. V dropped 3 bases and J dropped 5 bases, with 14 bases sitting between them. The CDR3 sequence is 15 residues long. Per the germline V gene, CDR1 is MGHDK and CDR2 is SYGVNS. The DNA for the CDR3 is TGTGCCAGCAGTGAGTATTACAGTACGAACAATGAGCAGTTCTTC. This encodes CASSEYYSTNNEQFF.

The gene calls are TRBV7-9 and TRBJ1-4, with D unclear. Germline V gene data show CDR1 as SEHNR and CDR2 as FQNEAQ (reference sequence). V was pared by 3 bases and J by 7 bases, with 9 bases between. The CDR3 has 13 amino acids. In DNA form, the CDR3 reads TGTGCCAGCAGCTTTGAACTTGGTGAAAAACTGTTTTTT. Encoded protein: CASSFELGEKLFF.

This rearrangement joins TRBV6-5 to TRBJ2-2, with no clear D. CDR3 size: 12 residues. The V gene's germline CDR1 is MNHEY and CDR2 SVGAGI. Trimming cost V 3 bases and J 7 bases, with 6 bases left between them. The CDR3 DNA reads TGTGCCAGCAGTTATTCGGTCGGGGAGCTGTTTTTT. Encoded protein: CASSYSVGELFF.

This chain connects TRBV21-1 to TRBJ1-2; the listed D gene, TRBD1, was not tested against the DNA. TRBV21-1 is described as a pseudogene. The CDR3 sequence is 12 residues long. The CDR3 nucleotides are TGTGCCAGCAGCCACAGGGGCTATGGCTACACCTTC. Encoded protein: CASSHRGYGYTF.

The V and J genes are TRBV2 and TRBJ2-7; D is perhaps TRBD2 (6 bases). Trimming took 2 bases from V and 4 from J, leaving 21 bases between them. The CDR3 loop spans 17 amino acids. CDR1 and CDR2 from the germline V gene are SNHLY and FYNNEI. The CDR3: CASSELGLGGTIYEQYF. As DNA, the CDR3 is TGTGCCAGCAGTGAATTGGGTTTGGGCGGGACGATATACGAGCAGTACTTC. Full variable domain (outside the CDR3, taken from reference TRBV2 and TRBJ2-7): EPEVTQTPSHQVTQMGQEVILRCVPISNHLYFYWYRQILGQKVEFLVSFYNNEISEKSEIFDDQFSVERPDGSNFTLKIRSTKLEDSAMYFCASSELGLGGTIYEQYFGPGTRLTVT.

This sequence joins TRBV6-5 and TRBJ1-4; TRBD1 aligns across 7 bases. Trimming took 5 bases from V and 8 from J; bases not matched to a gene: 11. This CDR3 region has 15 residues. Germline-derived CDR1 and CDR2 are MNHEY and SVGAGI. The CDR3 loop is CASSPKKGAAEKLFF. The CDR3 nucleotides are TGTGCCAGCAGTCCCAAGAAGGGGGCGGCGGAAAAACTGTTTTTT.

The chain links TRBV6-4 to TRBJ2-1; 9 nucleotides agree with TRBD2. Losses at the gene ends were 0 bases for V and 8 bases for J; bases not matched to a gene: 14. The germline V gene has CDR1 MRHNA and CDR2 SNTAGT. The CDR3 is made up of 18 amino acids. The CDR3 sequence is CASSDSAGSGGPNYEQFF. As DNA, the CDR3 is TGTGCCAGCAGTGACTCCGCTGGTAGCGGGGGCCCTAACTATGAGCAGTTCTTC.

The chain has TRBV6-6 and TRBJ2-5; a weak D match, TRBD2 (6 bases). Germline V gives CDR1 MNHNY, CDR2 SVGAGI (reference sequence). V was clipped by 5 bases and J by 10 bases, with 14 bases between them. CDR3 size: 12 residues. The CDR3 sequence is CASSGGGMGQYF. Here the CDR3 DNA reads TGTGCCAGCAGTGGGGGAGGAATGGGCCAGTACTTC.

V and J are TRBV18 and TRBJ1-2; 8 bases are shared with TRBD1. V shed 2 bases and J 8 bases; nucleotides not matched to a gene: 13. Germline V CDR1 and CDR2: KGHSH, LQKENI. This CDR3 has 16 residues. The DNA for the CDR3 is TGTGCCAGCTCACCATCGACCGGACAGGGTATAGGGGGCTACACCTTC. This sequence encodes CASSPSTGQGIGGYTF.